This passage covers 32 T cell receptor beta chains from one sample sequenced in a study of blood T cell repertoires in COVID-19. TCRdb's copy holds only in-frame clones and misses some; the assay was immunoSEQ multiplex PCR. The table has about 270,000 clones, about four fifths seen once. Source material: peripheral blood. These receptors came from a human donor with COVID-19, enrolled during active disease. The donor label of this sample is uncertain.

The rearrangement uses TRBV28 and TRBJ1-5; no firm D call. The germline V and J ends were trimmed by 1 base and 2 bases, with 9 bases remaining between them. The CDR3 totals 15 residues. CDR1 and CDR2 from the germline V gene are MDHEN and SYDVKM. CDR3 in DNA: TGTGCCAGCAGTTTATACGGGGATGGCAATCAGCCCCAGCATTTT. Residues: CASSLYGDGNQPQHF.

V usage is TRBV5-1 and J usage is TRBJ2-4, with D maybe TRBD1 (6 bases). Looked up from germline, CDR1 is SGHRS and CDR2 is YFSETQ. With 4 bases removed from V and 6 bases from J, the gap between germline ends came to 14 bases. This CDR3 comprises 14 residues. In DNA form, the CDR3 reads TGCGCCAGCAGCCTAGGGACATCTTTAAACATTCAGTACTTC. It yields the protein CASSLGTSLNIQYF.

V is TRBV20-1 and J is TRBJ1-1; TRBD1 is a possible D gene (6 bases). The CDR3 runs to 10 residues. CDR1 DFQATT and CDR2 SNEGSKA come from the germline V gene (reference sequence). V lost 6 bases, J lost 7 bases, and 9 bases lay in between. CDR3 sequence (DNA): TGCAGTGCCAGGGGCTTTGAAGCTTTCTTT. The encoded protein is CSARGFEAFF.

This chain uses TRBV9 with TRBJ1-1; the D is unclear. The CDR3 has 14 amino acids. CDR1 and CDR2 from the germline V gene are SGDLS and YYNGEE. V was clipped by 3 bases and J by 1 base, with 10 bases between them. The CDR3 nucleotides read TGTGCCAGCAGCGCACTACCGGGGAACACTGAAGCTTTCTTT. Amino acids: CASSALPGNTEAFF.

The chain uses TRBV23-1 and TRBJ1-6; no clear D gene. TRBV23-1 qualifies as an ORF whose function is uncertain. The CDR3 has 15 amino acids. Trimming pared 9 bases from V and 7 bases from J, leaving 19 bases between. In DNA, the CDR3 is TGCGCCAGTTACACGTTGGGTCCGAGGAATTCACCCCTCCACTTT. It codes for CASYTLGPRNSPLHF.

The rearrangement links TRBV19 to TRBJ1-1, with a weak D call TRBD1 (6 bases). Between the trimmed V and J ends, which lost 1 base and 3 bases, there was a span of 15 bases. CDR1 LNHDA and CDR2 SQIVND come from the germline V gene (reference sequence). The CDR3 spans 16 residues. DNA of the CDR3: TGTGCCAGTAGTATAGGAGGCCCGGACAGTCACACTGAAGCTTTCTTT. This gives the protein CASSIGGPDSHTEAFF.

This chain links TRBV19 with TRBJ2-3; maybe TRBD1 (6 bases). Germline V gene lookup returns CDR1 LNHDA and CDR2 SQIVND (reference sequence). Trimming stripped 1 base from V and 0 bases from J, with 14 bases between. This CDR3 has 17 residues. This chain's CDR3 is CASSIGAGVTSTDTQYF. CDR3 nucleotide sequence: TGTGCCAGTAGTATAGGGGCAGGGGTTACTAGCACAGATACGCAGTATTTT.

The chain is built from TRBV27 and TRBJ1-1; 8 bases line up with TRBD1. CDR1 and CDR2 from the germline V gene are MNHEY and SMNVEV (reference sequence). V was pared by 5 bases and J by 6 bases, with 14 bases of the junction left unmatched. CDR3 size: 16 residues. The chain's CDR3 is CASSPTPRTGSAEAFF. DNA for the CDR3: TGTGCCAGCAGTCCCACCCCCCGGACAGGGTCGGCTGAAGCTTTCTTT.

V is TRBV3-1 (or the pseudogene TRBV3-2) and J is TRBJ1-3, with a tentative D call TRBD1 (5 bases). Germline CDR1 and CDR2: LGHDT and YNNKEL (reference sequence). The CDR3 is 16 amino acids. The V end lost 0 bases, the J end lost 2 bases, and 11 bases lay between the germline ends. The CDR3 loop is CASSQDGRGTGNTIYF. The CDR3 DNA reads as TGTGCCAGCAGCCAAGATGGGAGGGGTACTGGAAACACCATATATTTT.

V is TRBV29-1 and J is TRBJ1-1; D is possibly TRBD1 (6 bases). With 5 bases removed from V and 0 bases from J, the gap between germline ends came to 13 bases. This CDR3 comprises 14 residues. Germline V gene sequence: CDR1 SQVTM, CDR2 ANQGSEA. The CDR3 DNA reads TGCAGCGTTATCAGGGGTACTTTGAACACTGAAGCTTTCTTT. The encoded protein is CSVIRGTLNTEAFF.

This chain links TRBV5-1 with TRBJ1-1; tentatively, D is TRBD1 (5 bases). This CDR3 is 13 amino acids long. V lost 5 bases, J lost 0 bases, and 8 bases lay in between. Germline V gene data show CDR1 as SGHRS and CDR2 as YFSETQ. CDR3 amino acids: CASSWDLNTEAFF. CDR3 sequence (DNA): TGCGCCAGCAGTTGGGACTTGAACACTGAAGCTTTCTTT.

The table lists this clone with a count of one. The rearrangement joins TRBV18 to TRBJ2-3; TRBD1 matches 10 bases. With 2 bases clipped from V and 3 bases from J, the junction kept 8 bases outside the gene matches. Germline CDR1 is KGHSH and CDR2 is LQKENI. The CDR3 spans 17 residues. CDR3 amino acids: CASSPDRDRGITDTQYF. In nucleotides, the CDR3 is TGTGCCAGCTCACCAGACCGGGACAGGGGTATAACAGATACGCAGTATTTT.

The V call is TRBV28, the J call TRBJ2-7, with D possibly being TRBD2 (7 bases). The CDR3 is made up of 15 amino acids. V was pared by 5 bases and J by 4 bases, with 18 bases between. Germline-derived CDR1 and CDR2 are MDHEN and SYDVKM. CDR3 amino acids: CASSDPRGAQYEQYF. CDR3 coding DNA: TGTGCCAGCAGTGACCCCCGGGGGGCGCAATACGAGCAGTACTTC.

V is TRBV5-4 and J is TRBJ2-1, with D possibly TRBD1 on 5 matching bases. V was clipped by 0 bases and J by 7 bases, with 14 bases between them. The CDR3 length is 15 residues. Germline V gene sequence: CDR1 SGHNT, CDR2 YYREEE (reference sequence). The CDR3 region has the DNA TGTGCCAGCAGCTTGGCAGGCAGGGAAGGGAATGAGCAGTTCTTC. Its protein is CASSLAGREGNEQFF.

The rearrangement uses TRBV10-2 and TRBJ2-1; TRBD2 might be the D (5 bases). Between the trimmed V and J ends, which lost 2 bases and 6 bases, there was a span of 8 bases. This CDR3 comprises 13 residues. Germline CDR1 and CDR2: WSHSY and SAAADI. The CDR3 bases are TGCGCCAGCAGTGAGAGCGGACCCAATGAGCAGTTCTTC. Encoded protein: CASSESGPNEQFF.

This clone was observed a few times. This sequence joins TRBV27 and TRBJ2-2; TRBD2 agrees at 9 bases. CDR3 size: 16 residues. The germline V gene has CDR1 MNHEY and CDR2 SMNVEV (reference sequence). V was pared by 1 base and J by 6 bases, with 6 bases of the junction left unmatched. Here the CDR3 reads CASSLLGSGSPGELFF. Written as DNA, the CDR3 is TGTGCCAGCAGTTTATTAGGTAGCGGGAGCCCCGGGGAGCTGTTTTTT.

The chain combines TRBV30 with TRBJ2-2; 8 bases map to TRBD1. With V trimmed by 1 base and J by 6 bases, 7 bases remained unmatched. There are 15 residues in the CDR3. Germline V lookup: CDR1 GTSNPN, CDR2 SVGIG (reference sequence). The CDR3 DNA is TGTGCCTGGAGTGCTGGACAGGGAGTTTCCGGGGAGCTGTTTTTT. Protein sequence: CAWSAGQGVSGELFF.

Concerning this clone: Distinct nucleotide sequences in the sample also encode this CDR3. The CDR3 loop is CASSVGGSGRAETQYF. The DNA for the CDR3 is TGTGCCAGCAGCGTAGGAGGTAGCGGGAGGGCGGAGACCCAGTACTTC. This chain joins TRBV9 and TRBJ2-5; TRBD2 matches 11 bases. Germline lookup yields CDR1 SGDLS and CDR2 YYNGEE. There are 16 residues in the CDR3. Trimming removed 0 bases from V and 5 bases from J; junction bases left unmatched: 6.

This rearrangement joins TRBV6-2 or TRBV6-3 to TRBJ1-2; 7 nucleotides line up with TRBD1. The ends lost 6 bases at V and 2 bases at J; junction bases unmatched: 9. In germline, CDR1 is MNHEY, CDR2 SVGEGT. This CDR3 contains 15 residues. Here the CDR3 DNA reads TGTGCCAGCAGCCTGACAGGGCCTTTGAACTATGGCTACACCTTC. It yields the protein CASSLTGPLNYGYTF.

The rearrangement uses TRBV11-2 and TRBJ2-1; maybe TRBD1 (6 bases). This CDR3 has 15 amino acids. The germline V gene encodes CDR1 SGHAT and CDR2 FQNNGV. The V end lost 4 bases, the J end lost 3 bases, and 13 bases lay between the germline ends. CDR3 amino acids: CASSWGTGLYNEQFF. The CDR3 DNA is TGTGCCAGCAGCTGGGGTACAGGGCTCTACAATGAGCAGTTCTTC.

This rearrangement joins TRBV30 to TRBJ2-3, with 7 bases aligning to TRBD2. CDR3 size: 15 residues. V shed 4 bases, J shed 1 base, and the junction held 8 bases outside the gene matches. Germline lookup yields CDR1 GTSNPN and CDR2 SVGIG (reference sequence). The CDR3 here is CAWTRLAGGTDTQYF. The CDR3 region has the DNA TGTGCCTGGACAAGGCTGGCGGGGGGCACAGATACGCAGTATTTT.

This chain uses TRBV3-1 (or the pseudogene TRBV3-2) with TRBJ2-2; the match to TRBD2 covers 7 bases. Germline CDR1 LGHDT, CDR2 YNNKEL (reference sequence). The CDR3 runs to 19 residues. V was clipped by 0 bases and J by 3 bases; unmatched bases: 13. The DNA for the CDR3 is TGTGCCAGCAGCCAAGATATGGGGCTAGCGGAGTGGTACACCGGGGAGCTGTTTTTT. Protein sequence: CASSQDMGLAEWYTGELFF.

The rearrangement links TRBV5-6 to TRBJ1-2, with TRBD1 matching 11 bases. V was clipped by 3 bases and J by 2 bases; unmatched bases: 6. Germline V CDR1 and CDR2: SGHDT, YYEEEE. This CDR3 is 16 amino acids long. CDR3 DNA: TGTGCCAGCAGCTGGACAGGGGGCCCTGAGAACTATGGCTACACCTTC. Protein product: CASSWTGGPENYGYTF.

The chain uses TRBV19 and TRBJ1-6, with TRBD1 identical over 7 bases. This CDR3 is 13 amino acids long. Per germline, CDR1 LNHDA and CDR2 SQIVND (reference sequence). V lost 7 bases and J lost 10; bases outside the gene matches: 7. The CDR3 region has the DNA TGTGCCAGTACCCAGGGGGTGAGATCACCCCTCCACTTT. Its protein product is CASTQGVRSPLHF.

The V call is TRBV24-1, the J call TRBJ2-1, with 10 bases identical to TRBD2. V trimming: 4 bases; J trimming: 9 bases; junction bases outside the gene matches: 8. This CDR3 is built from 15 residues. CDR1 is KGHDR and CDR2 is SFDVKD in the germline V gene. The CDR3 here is CATSEPTSGKGEQFF. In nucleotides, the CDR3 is TGTGCCACCAGTGAGCCCACTAGCGGGAAGGGTGAGCAGTTCTTC.

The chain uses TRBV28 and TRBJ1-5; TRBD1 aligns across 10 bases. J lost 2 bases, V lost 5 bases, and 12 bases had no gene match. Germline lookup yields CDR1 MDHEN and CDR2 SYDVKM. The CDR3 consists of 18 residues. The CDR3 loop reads CASSTQTGGGEGNQPQHF. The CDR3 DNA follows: TGTGCCAGCAGTACCCAGACAGGGGGCGGTGAGGGCAATCAGCCCCAGCATTTT.

This CDR3 is CASSRQGLETQYF. As DNA, the CDR3 is TGTGCCAGCAGTCGACAGGGTTTAGAGACCCAGTACTTC. The chain links TRBV6-5 to TRBJ2-5; the match to TRBD1 covers 7 bases. CDR1 and CDR2 (germline): MNHEY, SVGAGI. CDR3 length: 13 amino acids. V lost 5 bases, J lost 4 bases, and 4 bases stayed unmatched.

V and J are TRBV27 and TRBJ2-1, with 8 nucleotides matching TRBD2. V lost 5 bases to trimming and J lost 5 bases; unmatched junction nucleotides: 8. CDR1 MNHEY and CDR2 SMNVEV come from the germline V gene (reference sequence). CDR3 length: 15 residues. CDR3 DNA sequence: TGTGCCAGCAGTCCCCGGGGGGGTTTTCACAATGAGCAGTTCTTC. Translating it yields CASSPRGGFHNEQFF.

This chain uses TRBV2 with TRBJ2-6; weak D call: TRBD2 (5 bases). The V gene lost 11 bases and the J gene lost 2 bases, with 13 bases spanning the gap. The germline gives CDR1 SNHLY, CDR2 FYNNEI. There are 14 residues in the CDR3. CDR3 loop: CASQRGPGANVLTF. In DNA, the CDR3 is TGTGCCTCCCAGCGCGGGCCTGGGGCCAACGTCCTGACTTTC.

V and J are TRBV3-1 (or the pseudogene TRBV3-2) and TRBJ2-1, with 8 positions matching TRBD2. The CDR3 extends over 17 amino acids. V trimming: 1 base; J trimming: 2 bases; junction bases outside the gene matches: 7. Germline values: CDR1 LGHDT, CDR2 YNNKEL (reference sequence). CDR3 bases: TGTGCCAGCAGCCAAGTGCCGGGACTAGATCCCTACAATGAGCAGTTCTTC. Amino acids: CASSQVPGLDPYNEQFF.

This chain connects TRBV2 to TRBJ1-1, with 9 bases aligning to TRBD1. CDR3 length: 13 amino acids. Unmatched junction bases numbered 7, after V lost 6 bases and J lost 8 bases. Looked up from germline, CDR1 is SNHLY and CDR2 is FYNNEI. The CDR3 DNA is TGTGCCAGCAGAACCGGGACAGGGAGGGAAGCTTTCTTT. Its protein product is CASRTGTGREAFF.

For the CDR3, the DNA is TGTGCCAGCAGCCCATCGCTCCTTAGACAGTCCTACGAGCAGTACTTC. Its protein product is CASSPSLLRQSYEQYF. This chain links TRBV7-9 with TRBJ2-7, with D possibly TRBD1 on 5 matching bases. Trimming took off 5 bases at V and 1 base at J, with 18 bases between the two ends. The CDR3 consists of 16 residues. Germline V lookup: CDR1 SEHNR, CDR2 FQNEAQ (reference sequence).